Listed below are T cell receptor beta chains from one sample, sequenced in a study of T cells in localized non-small cell lung cancer. The protocol was immunoSEQ multiplex PCR, while the TCRdb copy is restricted to in-frame clones and leaves out a portion. This table holds 27,000 or so clones, 75% to 90% found once. The starting material was peripheral blood, obtained before any cancer treatment. The receptors stem from a woman between 35 and 75 years old with stage I lung adenocarcinoma. The CDR3 runs from the conserved cysteine through the conserved F or W. The D gene is left open where the match is weak. Clone size appears in some rows only: once, few, many, or a class for an expanded clone.

>-|-|TRBV10-1|TRBJ2-1
CASNIMALEFF
TGCGCCAGCAACATCATGGCACTGGAGTTCTTC
>-|-|TRBV5-3|TRBJ2-4
CARSRTVSLIQYF
TGTGCCAGAAGCAGGACAGTCTCTCTGATTCAGTACTTC
>medium-sized|-|TRBV5-4|TRBJ2-3
CASSFVPDHTTDTQYF
TGTGCCAGCAGCTTTGTCCCGGACCACACCACAGATACGCAGTATTTT
>-|-|TRBV6-1|TRBJ2-7
CASQPAPGFYEQYF
TGTGCCAGTCAGCCGGCCCCGGGATTCTACGAGCAGTACTTC
>medium-sized|TRBD2|TRBV19|TRBJ2-3
CASSRIAGGARDTQYF
TGTGCCAGTAGTAGGATAGCGGGGGGCGCGAGAGATACGCAGTATTTT
>-|-|TRBV4-1|TRBJ2-3
CASSQTEGWIDTQYF
TGCGCCAGCAGCCAGACCGAAGGATGGATAGATACGCAGTATTTT
>-|-|TRBV9|TRBJ1-1
CASSARHLLNTEAFF
TGTGCCAGCAGCGCTAGACACCTCCTGAACACTGAAGCTTTCTTT
>-|-|TRBV5-1|TRBJ1-1
CASRIASNTLGSTEAFF
TGCGCCAGCCGAATAGCTAGTAACACCTTAGGGTCCACTGAAGCTTTCTTT
>-|TRBD1|TRBV4-3|TRBJ2-7
CASSQRQGYEQYF
TGCGCCAGCAGCCAAAGACAGGGGTACGAGCAGTACTTC
>-|-|TRBV19|TRBJ1-2
CASTPQALANYGYTF
TGTGCCAGTACCCCCCAAGCTCTAGCTAACTATGGCTACACCTTC
>few|-|TRBV5-1|TRBJ1-4
CASSLLGPTVNEKLFF
TGCGCCAGCAGCCTCCTCGGACCTACAGTTAATGAAAAACTGTTTTTT
>-|-|TRBV19|TRBJ1-2
CASDGAFNRRANYGYTF
TGTGCCTCAGACGGGGCTTTCAATAGGAGGGCTAACTATGGCTACACCTTC
>once|TRBD2|TRBV2|TRBJ2-3
CASTEVAGGSSTDTQYF
TGTGCCAGCACGGAGGTAGCGGGGGGTTCTAGCACAGATACGCAGTATTTT
>-|TRBD2|TRBV5-1|TRBJ2-1
CASSHSGSSYNEQFF
TGCGCCAGCAGCCATAGCGGGAGCTCCTACAATGAGCAGTTCTTC
>-|-|TRBV7-2|TRBJ2-7
CASSLYGSYEQYF
TGTGCCAGCAGCTTATACGGGTCCTACGAGCAGTACTTC
>-|-|TRBV19|TRBJ2-1
CASSRTAINEQFF
TGTGCCAGTAGCAGGACAGCAATCAATGAGCAGTTCTTC
>-|-|TRBV7-9|TRBJ1-2
CASSFRQNYGYTF
TGTGCCAGCAGCTTTCGACAGAACTATGGCTACACCTTC
>few|TRBD1|TRBV14|TRBJ1-1
CASSRGTENTEAFF
TGTGCCAGCAGCCGGGGGACAGAAAACACTGAAGCTTTCTTT
>-|-|TRBV6-4|TRBJ1-5
CASSPEGSNQPQHF
TGTGCCAGCAGCCCCGAGGGTAGCAATCAGCCCCAGCATTTT
>-|TRBD1|TRBV18|TRBJ1-3
CASSQRIQGKKNTIYF
TGTGCCAGCTCACAACGGATACAGGGGAAGAAAAACACCATATATTTT
>few|-|TRBV7-2|TRBJ1-5
CASSLEGLRRDQPQHF
TGTGCCAGCAGCTTAGAGGGGCTCAGGCGAGATCAGCCCCAGCATTTT
>-|TRBD1|TRBV13|TRBJ2-7
CASSSQGDRPWPYEQYF
TGTGCCAGCAGCTCCCAGGGGGACAGGCCTTGGCCATACGAGCAGTACTTC
>-|TRBD2|TRBV11-2|TRBJ2-3
CASSPWTSGTDTQYF
TGTGCCAGCAGCCCCTGGACTAGCGGGACAGATACGCAGTATTTT
>-|TRBD1|TRBV7-2|TRBJ1-2
CASSSEGARYGYTF
TGTGCCAGCAGCTCCGAGGGGGCTAGGTATGGCTACACCTTC
>-|-|TRBV9|TRBJ1-5
CASSVGDYQPQHF
TGTGCCAGCAGCGTAGGGGACTATCAGCCCCAGCATTTT
>-|-|TRBV5-4|TRBJ1-4
CASSLIRGGTNEKLFF
TGTGCCAGCAGCTTGATAAGAGGAGGAACTAATGAAAAACTGTTTTTT
>-|TRBD2|TRBV5-1|TRBJ2-2
CASSETSGGPRAGELFF
TGCGCCAGCAGCGAAACTAGCGGGGGACCCCGGGCCGGGGAGCTGTTTTTT
>-|TRBD1|TRBV11-2|TRBJ1-2
CASSEDRGRGYGYTF
TGTGCCAGCAGCGAGGACAGGGGGCGCGGCTATGGCTACACCTTC
>-|-|TRBV7-2|TRBJ1-6
CASSLAAAGEPLHF
TGTGCCAGCAGCTTAGCAGCAGCCGGAGAACCCCTCCACTTT
>once|-|TRBV5-4|TRBJ2-1
CASSLSQYSYNEQFF
TGTGCCAGCAGCTTGAGTCAGTACTCCTACAATGAGCAGTTCTTC
>-|TRBD1|TRBV2|TRBJ1-1
CASSEDRGGTNTEAFF
TGTGCCAGCAGTGAAGACAGGGGGGGAACGAACACTGAAGCTTTCTTT
>-|TRBD1|TRBV19|TRBJ1-2
CATEDRVRTGGYTF
TGTGCCACTGAGGACAGGGTGAGGACGGGTGGCTACACCTTC
>-|-|TRBV9|TRBJ1-1
CASSVDFRGTEAFF
TGTGCCAGCAGCGTAGACTTCAGGGGCACTGAAGCTTTCTTT
>few|-|TRBV6-1|TRBJ1-1
CASSEIVGQGRTEAFF
TGTGCCAGCAGTGAAATAGTTGGGCAGGGGAGAACTGAAGCTTTCTTT
>few|-|TRBV7-9|TRBJ2-7
CASSLAGYERYF
TGTGCCAGCAGCTTGGCAGGGTACGAGCGGTACTTC
>-|TRBD2|TRBV5-4|TRBJ2-3
CASSLRTSGGTDTQYF
TGTGCCAGCAGCTTGAGGACTAGCGGGGGTACAGATACGCAGTATTTT
>large|TRBD1|TRBV11-2|TRBJ1-1
CASSSNPATTGAEAFF
TGTGCCAGCAGCTCAAATCCCGCAACTACAGGGGCTGAAGCTTTCTTT
>-|-|TRBV30|TRBJ1-2
CAWNRIGADGYTF
TGTGCCTGGAATCGAATCGGAGCCGATGGCTACACCTTC
>-|-|TRBV18|TRBJ2-7
CASSPRAVPTSSYEQYF
TGTGCCAGCTCACCACGGGCGGTCCCAACGAGCTCCTACGAGCAGTACTTC
>few|TRBD1|TRBV7-2|TRBJ2-7
CASSQTPSGQEISYEQYF
TGTGCCAGCAGCCAAACCCCGTCGGGACAGGAGATCTCCTACGAGCAGTACTTC
>-|-|TRBV4-3|TRBJ1-2
CASSPQINYGYTF
TGCGCCAGCAGTCCTCAAATTAACTATGGCTACACCTTC
>-|-|TRBV5-1|TRBJ2-5
CASSLDGYQETQYF
TGCGCCAGCAGCTTGGACGGCTACCAAGAGACCCAGTACTTC
>few|TRBD1|TRBV19|TRBJ2-7
CASSSNTGGRYEQYF
TGTGCCAGTAGTTCGAATACAGGGGGCCGCTACGAGCAGTACTTC
>-|-|TRBV11-2|TRBJ1-4
CASSPDPTNEKLFF
TGTGCCAGCAGCCCGGACCCAACTAATGAAAAACTGTTTTTT
>-|TRBD1|TRBV19|TRBJ1-1
CASGQGVNTEAFF
TGTGCCTCAGGACAGGGGGTTAACACTGAAGCTTTCTTT
>-|-|TRBV19|TRBJ2-5
CASSAREETQYF
TGTGCCAGTAGTGCACGGGAAGAGACCCAGTACTTC